The 27 T cell receptor beta chains below were found in one sample sequenced in a study of cytomegalovirus exposure and HLA in healthy donors. This PCR relied on a set of 60 Vbeta primers and 13 Jbeta primers. TCRdb's table, derived via immunoSEQ multiplex PCR, lists solely in-frame clones and lacks some. This sample's table reports around 70,000 clones. The sample taken for sequencing was PBMCs. The receptors shown here come from a female donor in good health and CMV-seropositive.

In nucleotides, the CDR3 is TGTGCCAGCAGTGGCCGGGACAACTCCTACGAGCAGTACTTC. It specifies CASSGRDNSYEQYF. V gene TRBV6-1 combines with J gene TRBJ2-7, with D possibly matching TRBD1 (6 bases). The CDR3 covers 14 residues. Trimming shortened V by 4 bases and J by 0 bases, and 10 bases separated the two germline ends. CDR1 is MNHNS and CDR2 is SASEGT in the germline V gene.

The V and J genes are TRBV19 and TRBJ2-7; the D gene is possibly TRBD1 (7 bases). The CDR3 covers 15 residues. The ends were cut back, 5 bases at V and 8 bases at J, with 22 bases in the middle. Germline CDR1 and CDR2: LNHDA and SQIVND (reference sequence). The CDR3 loop reads CASSGTRGPGGKQYF. CDR3 nucleotides: TGTGCCAGTAGTGGGACTCGGGGCCCAGGGGGAAAGCAGTACTTC.

The chain employs TRBV6-5 and TRBJ1-2; TRBD1 is a possible D gene (5 bases). V lost 5 bases and J 7 bases, leaving 11 bases between the germline ends. The germline V gene encodes CDR1 MNHEY and CDR2 SVGAGI. The CDR3 contains 12 residues. The CDR3 loop reads CASSPPGFGYTF. In DNA, the CDR3 is TGTGCCAGCAGTCCGCCAGGGTTTGGCTACACCTTC.

V gene TRBV7-2 combines with J gene TRBJ2-7, with TRBD2 matching 14 bases. The germline V gene has CDR1 SGHTA and CDR2 FQGNSA. This CDR3 is built from 17 residues. J was trimmed by 4 bases and V by 2 bases; bases with no gene match: 7. Here the CDR3 DNA reads TGTGCCAGCAGCTTAAGTTCGACTAGCGGGGGGGCGTACGAGCAGTACTTC. It yields the protein CASSLSSTSGGAYEQYF.

The gene calls are TRBV4-1 and TRBJ2-7, with a tentative D call TRBD2 (6 bases). CDR3 size: 13 residues. Germline CDR1 MGHRA, CDR2 YSYEKL. V was clipped by 7 bases and J by 2 bases, with 12 bases between them. The CDR3 nucleotides are TGCGCCAGCACCTGGCGGGGTGCCTACGAGCAGTACTTC. This encodes CASTWRGAYEQYF.

V usage is TRBV18 and J usage is TRBJ1-5; TRBD1 matches at 9 bases. Germline V lookup: CDR1 KGHSH, CDR2 LQKENI. CDR3 length equals 20 residues. The trim removed 3 bases at V and 2 bases at J, leaving 17 bases unmatched. The CDR3 coding sequence is TGTGCCAGCTCACCCGAACCCCAGACAGGGGGTGGGGCGGGCAATCAGCCCCAGCATTTT. Protein: CASSPEPQTGGGAGNQPQHF.

V usage is TRBV6-5 and J usage is TRBJ1-1; D remains ambiguous. The CDR3 covers 13 residues. The germline V and J ends were trimmed by 6 bases and 4 bases, with 12 bases remaining between them. From germline, CDR1 is MNHEY and CDR2 SVGAGI. The CDR3 bases are TGTGCCAGCAGACTTACCCGGAGCACTGAAGCTTTCTTT. Its protein product is CASRLTRSTEAFF.

This chain links TRBV5-1 with TRBJ1-1; possible D gene TRBD1, 6 bases. Between the trimmed V and J ends, which lost 4 bases and 0 bases, there was a span of 10 bases. In germline, CDR1 is SGHRS, CDR2 YFSETQ. The CDR3 length is 14 residues. The CDR3 nucleotides are TGCGCCAGCAGCCAAAGGACAGTGAACACTGAAGCTTTCTTT. Its protein is CASSQRTVNTEAFF.

The rearrangement links TRBV18 to TRBJ2-7; maybe TRBD1 (6 bases). Germline V gene data show CDR1 as KGHSH and CDR2 as LQKENI. V lost 3 bases to trimming and J lost 1 base, with 19 bases between them. The CDR3 is 17 residues long. As DNA, the CDR3 is TGTGCCAGCTCACCTTCCGCGACAGGCTACCTATCCTACGAGCAGTACTTC. Translation: CASSPSATGYLSYEQYF.

On this clone: One end of the junction fails to match germline, which may point to a read error. The rearrangement joins TRBV7-7 to TRBJ2-2, with 8 bases lining up with TRBD2. Germline lookup yields CDR1 SSHAT and CDR2 FNYEAQ (reference sequence). The CDR3 length is 16 residues. CDR3 region: CASSLMLAGNTGELFF. In DNA form, the CDR3 reads TGTGCTAGCAGCTTAATGCTAGCGGGGAACACCGGGGAGCTGTTTTTT. The full variable domain, completed using reference TRBV7-7 and TRBJ2-2, is GAGVSQSPRYKVTKRGQDVTLRCDPISSHATLYWYQQALGQGPEFLTYFNYEAQPDKSGLPSDRFSAERPEGSISTLTIQRTEQRDSAMYRCASSLMLAGNTGELFFGEGSRLTVL.

The chain has TRBV7-2 and TRBJ2-5; 9 bases match TRBD2. The CDR3 loop spans 16 amino acids. Trimming took 2 bases from V and 5 from J; bases not matched to a gene: 9. The germline V gene has CDR1 SGHTA and CDR2 FQGNSA. In nucleotides, the CDR3 is TGTGCCAGCAGCTTAAGGGTCCGGAGCGGGAGGGAGACCCAGTACTTC. Encoded protein: CASSLRVRSGRETQYF.

About this clone: At one of its ends the junction is not consistent with the germline gene, which may arise from a read error. The rearrangement joins TRBV27 to TRBJ1-1, with 9 bases aligning to TRBD1. Germline CDR1 is MNHEY and CDR2 is SMNVEV (reference sequence). This CDR3 region has 13 residues. The CDR3, as DNA: TGTGCCAGCAGGATAACAGGGGGCTCTGAAGATTTCTTT. This encodes CASRITGGSEDFF.

This rearrangement joins TRBV28 to TRBJ2-7; 10 positions match TRBD1. CDR3 length equals 14 residues. From germline, CDR1 is MDHEN and CDR2 SYDVKM. The trim removed 4 bases at V and 3 bases at J, leaving 3 bases unmatched. Here the CDR3 reads CASSSGQGGYEQYF. The CDR3 nucleotides are TGTGCCAGCAGTTCCGGACAGGGGGGCTACGAGCAGTACTTC.

The rearrangement uses TRBV19 and TRBJ2-7, with D possibly matching TRBD1 (5 bases). This CDR3 region has 12 residues. Germline loops: CDR1 LNHDA, CDR2 SQIVND (reference sequence). Deletions cut 5 bases from V and 3 bases from J, with 8 bases between. CDR3 protein: CASSPDSYEQYF. In DNA, the CDR3 is TGTGCCAGTAGTCCCGACAGCTACGAGCAGTACTTC.

The J gene is TRBJ2-7, the V gene TRBV27; maybe TRBD2 (5 bases). V was clipped by 6 bases and J by 6 bases, with 15 bases between them. In germline, CDR1 is MNHEY, CDR2 SMNVEV (reference sequence). The CDR3 is made up of 13 amino acids. CDR3 DNA sequence: TGTGCCAGCAGCATGGGGTTTCGGGGCGAGCAGTACTTC. This encodes CASSMGFRGEQYF.

V usage is TRBV7-2 and J usage is TRBJ1-5; 9 nucleotides line up with TRBD1. CDR3 length: 15 residues. Unmatched junction bases numbered 9, after V lost 5 bases and J lost 7 bases. Germline V gene sequence: CDR1 SGHTA, CDR2 FQGNSA. The CDR3 reads CASSGQGQGLQPQHF. The CDR3 coding sequence is TGTGCCAGCAGCGGACAAGGACAGGGGCTCCAGCCCCAGCATTTT.

CDR3 sequence (DNA): TGTGCCAGCAGCTCAACAGGGGCACGGAACACCGGGGAGCTGTTTTTT. This encodes CASSSTGARNTGELFF. V gene TRBV7-2 combines with J gene TRBJ2-2, with 7 nucleotides matching TRBD1. Trimming cost V 4 bases and J 1 base; bases outside gene matches: 6. CDR3 length: 16 amino acids. The germline V gene has CDR1 SGHTA and CDR2 FQGNSA.

The chain combines TRBV6-6 with TRBJ2-7; 7 positions agree with TRBD2. With V trimmed by 0 bases and J by 7 bases, 6 bases remained unmatched. In germline, CDR1 is MNHNY, CDR2 SVGAGI (reference sequence). The CDR3 is 14 residues long. CDR3 in amino acids: CASSYSKGGREQYF. The CDR3 DNA sequence: TGTGCCAGCAGTTACTCGAAGGGAGGGAGGGAGCAGTACTTC.

The chain is built from TRBV19 and TRBJ2-7; possible D gene TRBD2, 5 bases. The CDR3 length is 14 residues. Germline values: CDR1 LNHDA, CDR2 SQIVND (reference sequence). The germline V and J ends were trimmed by 10 bases and 2 bases, with 18 bases remaining between them. CDR3 region: CATSSFRDAYEQYF. CDR3 nucleotide sequence: TGTGCCACGTCCAGTTTTCGGGATGCCTACGAGCAGTACTTC.

The chain uses TRBV28 and TRBJ2-7, with D possibly TRBD2 on 9 matching bases. The CDR3 loop spans 15 amino acids. Germline V gives CDR1 MDHEN, CDR2 SYDVKM. V lost 10 bases to trimming and J lost 6 bases, with 25 bases between them. CDR3 amino acids: CATKGGPSGTGEQYF. The CDR3 DNA reads TGTGCCACCAAAGGAGGCCCTAGCGGGACAGGCGAGCAGTACTTC.

The genes are TRBV18 and TRBJ2-7; D unclear. Per germline, CDR1 KGHSH and CDR2 LQKENI. The ends were cut back, 2 bases at V and 0 bases at J, with 11 bases in the middle. CDR3 length: 15 amino acids. CDR3: CASSPTPETSYEQYF. CDR3 in DNA: TGTGCCAGCTCACCAACTCCCGAAACCTCCTACGAGCAGTACTTC.

The chain recombines TRBV18 with TRBJ1-2, with D tentatively TRBD1 (5 bases). This CDR3 is 13 amino acids long. V lost 4 bases and J 6 bases, leaving 12 bases between the germline ends. Germline V gene data show CDR1 as KGHSH and CDR2 as LQKENI. Written as DNA, the CDR3 is TGTGCCAGCTCACTATATCAACAGGATGGCTACACCTTC. Amino acids: CASSLYQQDGYTF.

This chain links TRBV5-1 with TRBJ2-5; 8 bases agree with TRBD1. The ends lost 4 bases at V and 3 bases at J; junction bases unmatched: 2. This CDR3 comprises 13 residues. Germline-derived CDR1 and CDR2 are SGHRS and YFSETQ. The DNA of the CDR3 is TGCGCCAGCAGCCGGGGACAGGAAGAGACCCAGTACTTC. It is translated as CASSRGQEETQYF.

The V gene is TRBV18, the J gene TRBJ2-7; 10 bases fit TRBD2. The germline gives CDR1 KGHSH, CDR2 LQKENI. Losses at the gene ends were 2 bases for V and 1 base for J; bases not matched to a gene: 5. The CDR3 length is 16 residues. CDR3 sequence: CASSPASSGSSYEQYF. CDR3 in DNA: TGTGCCAGCTCACCAGCTTCTAGCGGGAGTTCCTACGAGCAGTACTTC.

V usage is TRBV9 and J usage is TRBJ1-6; D gene uncertain. From germline, CDR1 is SGDLS and CDR2 YYNGEE. Trimming removed 0 bases at V and 10 bases at J, with 14 bases between. The CDR3 covers 15 residues. In nucleotides, the CDR3 is TGTGCCAGCAGCGTAGAGGACTCCAGGAGGTCACCCCTCCACTTT. It translates to CASSVEDSRRSPLHF. The variable domain in full, with the rest retrieved from reference TRBV9 and TRBJ1-6, is DSGVTQTPKHLITATGQRVTLRCSPRSGDLSVYWYQQSLDQGLQFLIQYYNGEERAKGNILERFSAQQFPDLHSELNLSSLELGDSALYFCASSVEDSRRSPLHFGNGTRLTVT.

The chain carries TRBV4-1 and TRBJ2-3; 10 nucleotides match TRBD1. Looked up from germline, CDR1 is MGHRA and CDR2 is YSYEKL. The CDR3 runs 13 residues. The V segment lost 4 bases and the J segment 11 bases; nucleotides outside the gene matches: 6. In nucleotides, the CDR3 is TGCGCCAGCAGCCGGGACAGGGGAATACAGCAGTATTTT. It codes for CASSRDRGIQQYF.

This rearrangement joins TRBV28 to TRBJ2-5; D remains ambiguous. CDR1 and CDR2 from the germline V gene are MDHEN and SYDVKM. CDR3 length equals 13 residues. Deletions cut 2 bases from V and 3 bases from J, with 7 bases between. The CDR3: CASSLPQKETQYF. Written as DNA, the CDR3 is TGTGCCAGCAGTTTACCCCAGAAAGAGACCCAGTACTTC.